This T cell receptor beta chain comes out of a study of T cells in Graves' hyperthyroidism and ophthalmopathy. The CDR3 has 16 residues. V gave up 5 bases and J gave up 10 bases; unmatched junction bases: 19. Germline V gene data show CDR1 as SEHNR and CDR2 as FQNEAQ (reference sequence). Amplification yielded TCR beta CDR3 regions, with RNA transcripts as the source. A first-round RT-PCR of the TCR CDR3 used the HTBI primer set. In TCRdb, the multiplex PCR reads were re-called with MiXCR into one record per CDR3 protein. The sample records around 700,000 distinct CDR3 sequences, approximately 36% being singletons. This clonotype was counted ten times or more.

The receptor's source is a woman between 40 and 50 years old with Graves' hyperthyroidism. The sample was blood. The J gene is TRBJ1-2, the V gene TRBV7-9; TRBD1 matches at 7 bases. DNA for the CDR3: TGTGCCAGCAGCCCGAGGGGTGGGGACAGCCCCTCCGCCTACACCTTC. Encoded protein: CASSPRGGDSPSAYTF.